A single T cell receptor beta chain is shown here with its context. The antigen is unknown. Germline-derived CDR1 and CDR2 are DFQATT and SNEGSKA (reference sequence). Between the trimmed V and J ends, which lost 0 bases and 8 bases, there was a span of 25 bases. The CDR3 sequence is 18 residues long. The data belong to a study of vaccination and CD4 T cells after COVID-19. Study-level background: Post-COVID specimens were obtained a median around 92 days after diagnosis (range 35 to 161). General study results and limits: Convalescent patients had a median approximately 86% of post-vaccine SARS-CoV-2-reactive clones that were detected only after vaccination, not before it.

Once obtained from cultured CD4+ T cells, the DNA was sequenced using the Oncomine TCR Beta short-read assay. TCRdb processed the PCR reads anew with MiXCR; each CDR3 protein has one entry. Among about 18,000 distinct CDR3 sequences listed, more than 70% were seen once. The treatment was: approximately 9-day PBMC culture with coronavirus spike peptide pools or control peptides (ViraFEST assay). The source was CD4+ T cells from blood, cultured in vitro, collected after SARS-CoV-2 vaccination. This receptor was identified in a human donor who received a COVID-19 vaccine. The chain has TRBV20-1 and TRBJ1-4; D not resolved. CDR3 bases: TGCAGTGCTAGAGATCGAGCCAGATACGTCCCCACGGGCGAAAAACTGTTTTTT. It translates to CSARDRARYVPTGEKLFF.